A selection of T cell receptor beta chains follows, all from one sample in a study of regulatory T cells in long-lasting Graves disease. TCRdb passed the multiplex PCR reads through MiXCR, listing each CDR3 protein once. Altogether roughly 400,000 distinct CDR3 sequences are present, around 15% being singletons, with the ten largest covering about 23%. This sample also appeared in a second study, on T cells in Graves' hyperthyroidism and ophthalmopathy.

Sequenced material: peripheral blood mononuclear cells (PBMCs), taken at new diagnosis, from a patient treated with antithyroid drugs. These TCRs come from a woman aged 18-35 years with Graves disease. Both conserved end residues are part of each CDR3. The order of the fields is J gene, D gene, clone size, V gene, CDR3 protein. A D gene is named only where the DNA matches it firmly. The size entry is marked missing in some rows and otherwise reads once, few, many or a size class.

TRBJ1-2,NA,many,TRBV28,CASSLGGPNYGYTF
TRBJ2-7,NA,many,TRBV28,CASSLYNPGTYEQYF
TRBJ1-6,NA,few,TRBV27,CASSTAASPLHF
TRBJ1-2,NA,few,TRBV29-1,CSVEVGQLTNYGYTF
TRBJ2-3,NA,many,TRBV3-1,CASGHMDTQYF
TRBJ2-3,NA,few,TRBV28,CASSSPRDTQYF
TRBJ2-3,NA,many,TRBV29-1,CSVERRLTDTQYF
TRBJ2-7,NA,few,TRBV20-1,CSARPGPKYEQYF
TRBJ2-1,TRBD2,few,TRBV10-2,CASSGGSGRANEQFF
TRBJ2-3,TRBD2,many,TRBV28,CASKGGLAGVNTQYF
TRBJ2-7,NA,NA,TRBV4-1,CASSQDVGYEQYF
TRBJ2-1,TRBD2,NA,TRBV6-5,CASSYLARLAGKNEQFF
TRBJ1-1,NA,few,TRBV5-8,CASSLIRRPPFF
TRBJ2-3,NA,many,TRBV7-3,CASSAARADTQYF
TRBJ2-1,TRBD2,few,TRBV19,CASSTASGRANEQFF